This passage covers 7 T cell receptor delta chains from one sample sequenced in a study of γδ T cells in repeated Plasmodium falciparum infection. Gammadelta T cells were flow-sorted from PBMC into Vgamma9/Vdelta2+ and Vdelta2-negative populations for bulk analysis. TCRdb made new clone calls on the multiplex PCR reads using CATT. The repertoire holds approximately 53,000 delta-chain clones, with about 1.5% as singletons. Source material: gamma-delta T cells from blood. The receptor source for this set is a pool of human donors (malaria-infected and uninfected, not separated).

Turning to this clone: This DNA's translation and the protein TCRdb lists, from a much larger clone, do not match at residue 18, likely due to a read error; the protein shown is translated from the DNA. The CDR3 coding sequence is TGTGCTCTTGGGGAAACCCGGTACTGGGGGATATATTCCCACACCGATAAACACATCTTT. It is translated as CALGETRYWGIYSHTDKHIF. The J gene has no call, while the V gene is TRDV1; the tabulated D call, TRDD3, remains unverified against the DNA. Germline V gene data show CDR1 as TSWWSYY and CDR2 as QGS. The CDR3 runs to 20 residues.

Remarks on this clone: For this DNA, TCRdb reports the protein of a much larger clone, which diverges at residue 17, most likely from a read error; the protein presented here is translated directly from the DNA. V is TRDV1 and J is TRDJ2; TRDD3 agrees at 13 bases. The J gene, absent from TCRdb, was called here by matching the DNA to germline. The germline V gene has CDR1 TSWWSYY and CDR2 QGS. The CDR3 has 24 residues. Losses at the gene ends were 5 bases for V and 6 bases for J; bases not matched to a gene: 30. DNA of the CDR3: TGTGCTCTTGGGAAGCCCCATTCCTACTGGGGTACTGGGGGATACGGAGACAAGGCAGCACAACTCTTCTTT. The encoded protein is CALGKPHSYWGTGGYGDKAAQLFF.

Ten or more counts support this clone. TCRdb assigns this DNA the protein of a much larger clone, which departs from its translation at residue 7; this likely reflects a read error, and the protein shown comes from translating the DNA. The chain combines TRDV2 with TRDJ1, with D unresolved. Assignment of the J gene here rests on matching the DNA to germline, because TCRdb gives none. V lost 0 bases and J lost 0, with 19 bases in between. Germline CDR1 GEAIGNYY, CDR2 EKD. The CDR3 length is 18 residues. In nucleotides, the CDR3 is TGTGCCTGTGACACCTCTCACATAGAAGTCATCCACACCGATAAACTCATCTTT. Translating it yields CACDTSHIEVIHTDKLIF.

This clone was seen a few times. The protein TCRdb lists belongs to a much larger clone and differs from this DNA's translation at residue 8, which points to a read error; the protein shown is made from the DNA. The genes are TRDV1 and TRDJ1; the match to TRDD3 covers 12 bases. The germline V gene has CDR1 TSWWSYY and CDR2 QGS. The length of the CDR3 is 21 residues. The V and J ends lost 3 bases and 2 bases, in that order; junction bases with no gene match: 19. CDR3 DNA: TGTGCTCTTGGGGACCCTCTGAGTTACTGGGGGATACAGCCGTTAACCGATAAACTCATCTTT. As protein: CALGDPLSYWGIQPLTDKLIF.

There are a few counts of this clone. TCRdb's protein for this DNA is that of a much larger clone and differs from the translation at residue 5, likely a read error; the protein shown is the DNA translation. Written as DNA, the CDR3 is TGTGCTCTTGGGGGAACCCGAAACTGGGGGATACGCGGCACCGATAAACTCATCTTT. Translating it yields CALGGTRNWGIRGTDKLIF. The rearrangement links TRDV1 to TRDJ1; TRDD3 matches at 13 bases. The J gene comes from matching the DNA to germline here; TCRdb lacks it. In germline, CDR1 is TSWWSYY, CDR2 QGS. V lost 4 bases, J lost 1 base, and 12 bases stayed unmatched. The CDR3 consists of 19 residues.

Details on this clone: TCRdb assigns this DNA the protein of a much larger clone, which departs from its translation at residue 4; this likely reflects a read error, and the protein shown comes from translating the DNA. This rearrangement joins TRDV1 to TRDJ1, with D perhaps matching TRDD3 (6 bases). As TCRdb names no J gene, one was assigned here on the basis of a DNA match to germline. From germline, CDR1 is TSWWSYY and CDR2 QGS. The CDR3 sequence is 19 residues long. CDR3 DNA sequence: TGTGCTCTTAGGGAAGGCGCTGGGGCCCGGAGAGGGTACACCGATAAACTCATCTTT. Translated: CALREGAGARRGYTDKLIF.

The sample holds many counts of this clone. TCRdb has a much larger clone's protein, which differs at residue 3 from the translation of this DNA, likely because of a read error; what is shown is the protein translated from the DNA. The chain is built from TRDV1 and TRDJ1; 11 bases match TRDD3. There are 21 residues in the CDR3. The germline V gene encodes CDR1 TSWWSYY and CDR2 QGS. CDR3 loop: CAFGEEGAFPILGDRSDKLIF. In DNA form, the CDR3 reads TGTGCTTTTGGGGAGGAAGGGGCCTTCCCAATACTGGGGGATAGATCGGATAAACTCATCTTT.